The rows below give T cell receptor beta chains drawn from one sample of a study of blood T cell repertoires in COVID-19. Method: immunoSEQ multiplex PCR; TCRdb's copy keeps in-frame clones and lacks some. The repertoire has about 140,000 clones, just over 85% of them found once; the top ten carry roughly 8.7%. Sequenced: peripheral blood. Every receptor here comes from a woman aged 55-70 years with acute or convalescent COVID-19. Each CDR3 is given with its conserved first and last residue. The D gene is left open where the match is weak. Where a row states a size, it is once, few, many or the class of an expanded clone; other rows omit it.

NA | NA | TRBJ2-7 | TRBV12-5 | TGTGCTAGTGGGCGGGACAGCTCCTACGAGCAGTACTTC | CASGRDSSYEQYF
NA | NA | TRBJ2-2 | TRBV5-1 | TGCGCCAGCAGCTTGGACAGGGGGGGCACCGGGGAGCTGTTTTTT | CASSLDRGGTGELFF
NA | NA | TRBJ2-5 | TRBV5-1 | TGCGCCAGCAGCTTGGCCATTGGACAGCAAGAGACCCAGTACTTC | CASSLAIGQQETQYF
NA | NA | TRBJ1-3 | TRBV5-4 | TGTGCCAGCAGCTTGGGGGAGCCGTGGGGAAACACCATATATTTT | CASSLGEPWGNTIYF
TRBD2 | NA | TRBJ2-7 | TRBV7-9 | TGTGCCAGCAGCTTAGGTGGACTAGCGGGGGGGCATTACGAGCAGTACTTC | CASSLGGLAGGHYEQYF
NA | NA | TRBJ1-1 | TRBV11-2 | TGTGCCAGCAGCTTAGATCAGTGGGTAGGAGGCCCCTTT | CASSLDQWVGGPF
NA | NA | TRBJ1-1 | TRBV6-5 | TGTGCCAGCAGTTACCGTACAGGGACGAACACTGAAGCTTTCTTT | CASSYRTGTNTEAFF
NA | few | TRBJ1-2 | TRBV6-2/TRBV6-3 | TGTGCCAGCAGTTACTCGAGAGGGTTGGGAGGCTACACCTTC | CASSYSRGLGGYTF
TRBD2 | few | TRBJ2-7 | TRBV19 | TGTGCCAGTAGTATGTTTTGGATACCGGGAGGCGAGCAGTACTTC | CASSMFWIPGGEQYF
NA | NA | TRBJ1-4 | TRBV3-1/TRBV3-2 | TGTGCCAGCAGCCAATCTCCGGCAGGGCGGGAAAAACTGTTTTTT | CASSQSPAGREKLFF
TRBD2 | NA | TRBJ2-1 | TRBV7-2 | TGTGCCAGCAGCCCAGTCGGGGACTACAGCTCCTACAATGAGCAGTTCTTC | CASSPVGDYSSYNEQFF
NA | NA | TRBJ2-5 | TRBV6-1 | TGTGCCAGCAGTGAAGACGGGTCTTTAGTTGGGACCCAGTACTTC | CASSEDGSLVGTQYF
NA | NA | TRBJ1-6 | TRBV6-5 | TGTGCCAGCAGTTATTTAACAGATTCACCCCTCCACTTT | CASSYLTDSPLHF
NA | NA | TRBJ2-4 | TRBV4-1 | TGCGCCAGCAGCCAAGGTGAGGACACCTCTCAGTACTTC | CASSQGEDTSQYF
NA | NA | TRBJ1-2 | TRBV6-5 | TGTGCCAGCAGTTCTAATCAGCGGGCGGGCTATGGCTACACCTTC | CASSSNQRAGYGYTF
NA | NA | TRBJ2-1 | TRBV7-9 | TGTGCCAGCAGCTTAGCGACCGGGTACAATGAGCAGTTCTTC | CASSLATGYNEQFF
TRBD1 | once | TRBJ1-4 | TRBV5-1 | TGCGCCAGCAGCTTGGGGAGAACAGGGGGCGGTGAAAAACTGTTTTTT | CASSLGRTGGGEKLFF
TRBD2 | NA | TRBJ2-4 | TRBV10-3 | TGTGCCATCAGTGATGGCCTAGCGGGACTAGCGGGGGGTATTCAGTACTTC | CAISDGLAGLAGGIQYF
NA | NA | TRBJ1-5 | TRBV29-1 | TGCAGCGTTGATCGGACAACTCAGCCCCAGCATTTT | CSVDRTTQPQHF
NA | NA | TRBJ2-7 | TRBV30 | TGTGCCTGGGAGGGACTCCCTCCGGGAACCGCTAGGAACGAGCAGTACTTC | CAWEGLPPGTARNEQYF
TRBD1 | NA | TRBJ2-5 | TRBV7-8 | TGTGCCAGCAGCTTTGGCAGGGGGCTACCAAAAGAGACCCAGTACTTC | CASSFGRGLPKETQYF
NA | NA | TRBJ1-1 | TRBV6-2/TRBV6-3 | TGTGCCAGCAGTTACTCACCAAGGGAGGCGAACACTGAAGCTTTCTTT | CASSYSPREANTEAFF
NA | few | TRBJ1-3 | TRBV7-6 | TGTGCCAGCAGCCGGGACACGGTTAACTCTGGAAACACCATATATTTT | CASSRDTVNSGNTIYF
NA | NA | TRBJ1-1 | TRBV7-2 | TGTGCCAGCAGCTTAGCCCAAGGGGCTTGGGGTGAAGCTTTCTTT | CASSLAQGAWGEAFF
NA | NA | TRBJ1-6 | TRBV6-5 | TGTGCCAGCAGTTTAAGAGGTTCACCCCTCCACTTT | CASSLRGSPLHF
TRBD1 | NA | TRBJ1-1 | TRBV3-1/TRBV3-2 | TGTGCCAGCAGCCAAGATTGGGGGATCCTAGGACAGGGGCAAGAGAGGAACACTGAAGCTTTCTTT | CASSQDWGILGQGQERNTEAFF
TRBD1 | once | TRBJ1-2 | TRBV11-3 | TGTGCCAGCAGCTCTAGGGGGGGGACAGGGACCTATGGCTACACCTTC | CASSSRGGTGTYGYTF
TRBD1 | NA | TRBJ1-6 | TRBV7-3 | TGTGCCAGCAGCTCTGACAGGGCCTCACCCCTCCACTTT | CASSSDRASPLHF
TRBD1 | NA | TRBJ2-5 | TRBV13 | TGTGCCAGCAGCTTGAAGGGGGACAGGGGGCGAGGGCGAGGAGAGACCCAGTACTTC | CASSLKGDRGRGRGETQYF
NA | few | TRBJ2-3 | TRBV6-6 | TGTGCCAGCAGTTCCAGGGGAACAGATACGCAGTATTTT | CASSSRGTDTQYF
NA | NA | TRBJ1-2 | TRBV18 | TGTGCCAGCTCATCCGCAGGGGCGGCTGGCTACACCTTC | CASSSAGAAGYTF
TRBD2 | NA | TRBJ2-3 | TRBV27 | TGTGCCAGCAGTCCATTAGCGGGGGGGACAGATACGCAGTATTTT | CASSPLAGGTDTQYF
TRBD1 | NA | TRBJ1-2 | TRBV18 | TGTGCCAGCTCACTGGGGACAGGGGGCTTCGGCTACACCTTC | CASSLGTGGFGYTF
TRBD1 | NA | TRBJ2-2 | TRBV9 | TGTGCCAGCAGCGTAGGGGACAGGACCTACACCGGGGAGCTGTTTTTT | CASSVGDRTYTGELFF
NA | NA | TRBJ1-4 | TRBV19 | TGTGCCAGTGGGAGGGGCCGTCTAACAACTAATGAAAAACTGTTTTTT | CASGRGRLTTNEKLFF
NA | NA | TRBJ1-1 | TRBV7-2 | TGTGCCAGCAGCTTAGCGCCCGCTTCAGGGACTGAAGCTTTCTTT | CASSLAPASGTEAFF
NA | NA | TRBJ2-1 | TRBV7-3 | TGTGCCAGCAGCTCCCCCAATCAGAGGAATGAGCAGTTCTTC | CASSSPNQRNEQFF
NA | NA | TRBJ1-3 | TRBV18 | TGTGCCAGCTCACGACAGGCGACGAACGGAAACACCATATATTTT | CASSRQATNGNTIYF
NA | few | TRBJ1-2 | TRBV5-1 | TGCGCCAGCAGCTTGGGCGCCTTGGATGGCTACACCTTC | CASSLGALDGYTF
NA | NA | TRBJ2-1 | TRBV15 | TGTGCCACCAGCAGAGATCTCCCAGCGGCTTCCTACAATGAGCAGTTCTTC | CATSRDLPAASYNEQFF
NA | NA | TRBJ2-5 | TRBV20-1 | TGCAGTGCTAGTTGGCCGTTAACGGAGACCCAGTACTTC | CSASWPLTETQYF
TRBD1 | NA | TRBJ2-5 | TRBV28 | TGTGCCAGCAGCCTGCAGGGGGCCGGAGAGACCCAGTACTTC | CASSLQGAGETQYF
TRBD2 | few | TRBJ2-7 | TRBV11-3 | TGTGCCAGCAGCCCCTCCACAGCACCGGGACTATTCTACTACGAGCAGTACTTC | CASSPSTAPGLFYYEQYF
TRBD2 | NA | TRBJ2-2 | TRBV6-5 | TGTGCCAGCAAAATAGCGGGGGGGCCCACCGGGGAGCTGTTTTTT | CASKIAGGPTGELFF
TRBD2 | NA | TRBJ2-3 | TRBV19 | TGTGCCAGTAGTATAGGCGGGGCGGGGGGGGCGACAGATACGCAGTATTTT | CASSIGGAGGATDTQYF
TRBD1 | NA | TRBJ2-1 | TRBV29-1 | TGCAGCGTCATGACAGGGTACAATGAGCAGTTCTTC | CSVMTGYNEQFF